This T cell receptor beta chain was documented in a study of shared clonotypes between healthy human individuals (dated by TCRdb to 2018 to 2021). In terms of the full investigation: The cohort included a few men and a couple of women between 18 and 49 years of age. For each donor, three plates each were used for CD4 naive and CD4 memory, two plates were used for CD8 naive, and one plate was used for CD8 memory. Blood TCR repertoires of roughly five healthy adults were deeply sequenced to estimate repertoire size and the extent of clonotype sharing between individuals. Libraries were prepared and TCR repertoires were sequenced by different laboratories using diverse techniques, in order to increase sequencing depth and limit assay-specific biases. Between about 0.94 and 8.9 billion PBMCs per donor were obtained by leukapheresis.

CD8 naive samples consisted of CD45RO-negative cells that were positively selected for CCR7, yielding a CD45RA+CCR7+ population without TemRA cells. Donors were healthy HIV-negative adults with no recently reported acute infections or vaccinations. Every donor was a Caucasian adult living in Nashville, Tennessee, USA. After blood collection by leukapheresis, PBMCs were isolated using Ficoll-Histopaque density gradient centrifugation and then cryopreserved in the vapor phase of liquid nitrogen. Analytical flow cytometry was used to check the purity and quantity of every magnetically sorted T cell population. Genomic DNA was isolated from every sorted fraction and measured by UV absorbance on a Nanodrop 2000c. The junction shows trimming of 1 base on V and 4 bases on J, plus 11 bases between the germline ends. The CDR3 contains 13 residues, cysteine and phenylalanine counted. Only the CDR3 DNA stays, 39 bases, in frame from base 1. From a lookup of the germline V gene, CDR1 and CDR2 are SQVTM and ANQGSEA.

Using the deep immunoSEQ assay, TCR CDR3 regions were amplified from genomic DNA by multiplex PCR. For each cell subset, the extracted genomic DNA was distributed evenly across all wells of several immunoSEQ 96-well plates, and each plate served as one replicate. For sorted subsets, approximately 190 ng of genomic DNA, equivalent to some 30,000 T cell genomes, went into each replicate PCR. Purified libraries were quantified with a Qubit 3.0 fluorometer, sized on a Bioanalyzer 2100, and re-quantified with the KAPA Library Quantification kit. Every immunoSEQ 96-well plate was sequenced on a separate single-read 150-cycle Illumina NextSeq 550 flow cell. Per the authors' processing: Because the immunoSEQ output held only junctional sequences and lacked quality scores, the filtering could not match the filtering applied to full-length reads. Sequences were annotated with PyIR, a Python wrapper for IgBLAST v1.9, using IMGT germline references to assign V/J genes and CDR3. Any read was removed if the V/J assignment was weak (E-value above 1e-6), the CDR3 was missing, or the read contained stop codons, out-of-frame junctions, or ambiguous translated residues. V3J clonotypes were defined as sequences sharing an identical inferred V gene, J gene, and CDR3 amino acid sequence. Percentage overlap between repertoires was computed as shared unique clonotypes divided by the size of the smaller repertoire. Richness of each repertoire was evaluated using RTK rarefaction, the Chao1 estimator, and Recon v2.1 estimates of unobserved clonotypes. Generation probabilities were computed with OLGA for all TCRbeta clonotypes obtained by the gDNA method from four donors. TCRdb retrieved this table from immuneACCESS and kept in-frame rearrangements only. Not all clones are present; in checked studies, unresolved V genes account for under half, and no reason is known for the remainder. The D gene and trimming were derived from the DNA, and the V and J assignments and clone size from that table. The sample records hundreds of thousands of clones, roughly 98% of which are singletons. 0.3% of the sample is in the top ten clones.

Worth noting for this clone: No antigen is known for it. Base qualities were left out, and no much larger clone turns up one base away.

The paper as a whole reports these results and caveats: Sharing across several donors was observed for around 5% of naive CD4, 3.5% of naive CD8, 2% to 2.5% of memory CD4, and about 0.38% of memory CD8 clonotypes. Compared with non-shared clonotypes, clonotypes shared by all four sorted-subset donors had higher generation probabilities. Estimated clonotype richness was generally larger for naive than for memory subsets. Rarefaction of sorted-subset datasets indicated incomplete sequencing despite the large sequencing depth. Sampling was restricted to blood, and TCR repertoires in tissue are likely to differ from TCR repertoires in blood. Pairwise subsampling led to the expectation that sequencing depth would affect the degree of clonotype sharing among donors. The small number of donors limited the genetic and exposure-history diversity represented.

The chain was built from TRBV29-1 and TRBJ2-7, with the D gene not clear enough to name. The sample consisted of naive CD8+ T cells sorted from blood. The cell subset or site label on this specimen signifies: CD45RA+CCR7+. This clonotype was sampled from a man under 40 in good health. The nucleotides are TGCAGCGTTGAAGTGCCCCGGGCATACGAGCAGTACTTC. Translated, it gives CSVEVPRAYEQYF.